This T cell receptor (beta chain) was obtained from a study of T cells in Graves' hyperthyroidism and ophthalmopathy. Study-wide results and caveats: By a 13 V-J model, ophthalmopathy was set apart from stable hyperthyroidism.

This CDR3 contains 13 residues. Trimming pared 3 bases from V and 3 bases from J, leaving 9 bases between. Germline lookup yields CDR1 LNHDA and CDR2 SQIVND (reference sequence). Of note for this clonotype: Its antigen is unknown.

With a duration under 2 months, the hyperthyroidism was newly diagnosed in patients aged 18 to 65. On the basis of clinical symptoms, serum thyroxine and TRAb, thyroid ultrasound and orbital computed tomography, diagnoses were made. Fresh peripheral blood, roughly 9.6 ml, was the source of the PBMCs. RNA transcripts gave rise to amplified TCR beta CDR3 regions. The HTBI primer set drove a first-round RT-PCR of the TCR CDR3. TCRdb re-called the multiplex PCR reads with MiXCR, one entry per CDR3 protein. Here the sample spans roughly 750,000 distinct CDR3 sequences, roughly 15% being singletons. The receptor comes from a man aged 18 to 35 with Graves' hyperthyroidism. The genes are TRBV19 and TRBJ2-7; D ambiguous. The sequenced sample consisted of blood. The CDR3 coding sequence is TGTGCCAGTAGTATGGGTCTTTACTACGAGCAGTACTTC. It codes for CASSMGLYYEQYF.